This entry lists 17 T cell receptor beta chains sequenced from one sample in a study of tumor-infiltrating lymphocytes in oesophageal squamous cell carcinoma. One entry per CDR3 protein results from TCRdb running MiXCR on the PCR reads. The data hold about 10,000 distinct CDR3 sequences, with less than 75% observed a single time. Material: esophageal tumor tissue. These receptor sequences come from a female donor with esophageal squamous cell carcinoma.

This clonotype was picked up one time. The junction departs from germline at one end; a sequencing error may be responsible. The J gene is TRBJ2-6, the V gene TRBV7-6, with TRBD1 matching 9 bases. Judging by the DNA end, TRBJ2-7 fits better; the J call may be wrong. The germline gives CDR1 SGHVS, CDR2 FNYEAQ. The CDR3 is made up of 13 amino acids. CDR3 coding DNA: TGTGCTAGCAGCCCGGGACAGGGTGGGGAGCAGTACTTC. This codes for CASSPGQGGEQYF.

The chain is built from TRBV6-5 and TRBJ2-3; 9 positions agree with TRBD2. The CDR3 spans 14 residues. Per germline, CDR1 MNHEY and CDR2 SVGAGI. V shed 6 bases and J 4 bases; nucleotides not matched to a gene: 5. As DNA, the CDR3 is TGTGCCAGCAGACTTAGCGGGAGCGCAGATACGCAGTATTTT. Encoded protein: CASRLSGSADTQYF.

The chain uses TRBV6-4 and TRBJ1-2; D perhaps matches TRBD1 (5 bases). The CDR3 covers 13 residues. V shed 6 bases and J shed 5 bases, with 13 bases lying between them. Germline assignment: CDR1 MRHNA and CDR2 SNTAGT. In nucleotides, the CDR3 is TGTGCCAGCAGGAGACAGCAACAGTATGGCTACACCTTC. Protein: CASRRQQQYGYTF.

This clonotype was counted only a few times. V and J are TRBV2 and TRBJ2-5; D is perhaps TRBD2 (5 bases). Trimming cost V 5 bases and J 2 bases, with 9 bases left between them. The CDR3 runs 13 residues. Germline values: CDR1 SNHLY, CDR2 FYNNEI. DNA for the CDR3: TGTGCCAGCAGTCGGGGTTATCAAGAGACCCAGTACTTC. Translating gives CASSRGYQETQYF.

In its sample, this clonotype was seen a few times. V gene TRBV6-1 combines with J gene TRBJ2-5; TRBD2 matches at 9 bases. The DNA end is more similar to TRBJ2-1, so the J call may be wrong. CDR3 length: 17 residues. From germline, CDR1 is MNHNS and CDR2 SASEGT. The CDR3 loop is CASSQPVLSGRYNEQFF. CDR3 DNA sequence: TGTGCCAGCAGTCAACCCGTCTTGAGCGGGAGGTACAATGAGCAGTTCTTC.

The chain joins TRBV7-9 to TRBJ2-7; D unresolved. V was clipped by 1 base and J by 7 bases, with 23 bases between them. This CDR3 is 17 amino acids long. Germline-derived CDR1 and CDR2 are SEHNR and FQNEAQ (reference sequence). As DNA, the CDR3 is TGTGCCAGCAGCTTAGAGGCTACGGCCCGTAGGTGGAATGAGCAGTACTTC. Residues: CASSLEATARRWNEQYF.

V and J are TRBV6-1 and TRBJ2-1; D may match TRBD1 or TRBD2 (6 bases each). The length of the CDR3 is 15 residues. Germline V gene sequence: CDR1 MNHNS, CDR2 SASEGT. With 6 bases removed from V and 5 bases from J, the gap between germline ends came to 17 bases. The CDR3 loop is CASSRPGAGDNEQFF. CDR3 nucleotide sequence: TGTGCCAGCAGCCGTCCGGGAGCAGGGGACAATGAGCAGTTCTTC.

By share of the sample, this clonotype is large. This rearrangement joins TRBV7-2 to TRBJ2-1; a weak D match, TRBD2 (7 bases). Germline V lookup: CDR1 SGHTA, CDR2 FQGNSA. Trimming shortened V by 6 bases and J by 12 bases, and 15 bases separated the two germline ends. This CDR3 contains 12 residues. This CDR3 reads CASSWGGGSQFF. CDR3 bases: TGTGCCAGCAGTTGGGGGGGGGGCTCGCAGTTCTTC.

This chain connects TRBV5-6 to TRBJ2-5, with TRBD1 as a possible D gene (5 bases). The DNA end is more similar to TRBJ1-1, so the J call may be wrong. The CDR3 length is 13 residues. The V gene's germline CDR1 is SGHDT and CDR2 YYEEEE. The CDR3 region is CASSSGTNTEAFF. The DNA of the CDR3 is TGTGCCAGCAGCTCCGGGACTAACACTGAAGCTTTCTTT.

This CDR3 is CASSLVRTGPYNEQFF. CDR3 sequence (DNA): TGCGCCAGCAGCTTGGTGCGGACAGGGCCCTACAATGAGCAGTTCTTC. The chain recombines TRBV5-1 with TRBJ2-1; TRBD1 matches at 8 bases. Trimming at V came to 0 bases and at J to 2 bases, leaving 4 bases not matched to a gene. This CDR3 has 16 amino acids. Germline V gives CDR1 SGHRS, CDR2 YFSETQ.

This clonotype was detected only a few times. The chain combines TRBV10-2 with TRBJ2-3, with 12 bases that match TRBD2. Germline V gives CDR1 WSHSY, CDR2 SAAADI. The CDR3 totals 14 residues. The V segment lost 8 bases and the J segment 7 bases; nucleotides outside the gene matches: 7. This CDR3 is CASESSGGANTQYF. Here the CDR3 DNA reads TGCGCCAGCGAGTCTAGCGGGGGGGCTAATACGCAGTATTTT.

V gene TRBV7-3 combines with J gene TRBJ2-4, with a possible D match to TRBD2 (6 bases). CDR3 length: 14 amino acids. Germline values: CDR1 SGHTA, CDR2 FQGTGA. With 4 bases removed from V and 6 bases from J, the gap between germline ends came to 13 bases. As DNA, the CDR3 is TGTGCCAGCAGCTCCCAACCGGGACTAAACATTCAGTACTTC. This gives the protein CASSSQPGLNIQYF.

This sequence joins TRBV6-1 and TRBJ2-3, with D unresolved. The CDR3 covers 16 residues. The V end was cut by 5 bases, the J end by 0 bases, with 15 bases between. Germline V CDR1 and CDR2: MNHNS, SASEGT. The DNA for the CDR3 is TGTGCCAGCAGTTCGATACGATTGACTAGCACAGATACGCAGTATTTT. Its translation is CASSSIRLTSTDTQYF.

There are a few counts of this clonotype. Lacking the conserved final phenylalanine or tryptophan, this CDR3 likely reflects a read error. No DNA is shown, since the ends of the CDR3 on it are uncertain; the CDR3 is the one TCRdb lists. V is TRBV10-3 and J is TRBJ2-7; TRBD1 was called by the table and not checked on the DNA. The CDR3 is made up of 16 amino acids, end residues included. Germline assignment: CDR1 ENHRY and CDR2 SYGVKD. CDR3 in amino acids: CAISRTDLLGGYTFGS.

This clonotype is a singleton in its sample. The chain recombines TRBV11-3 with TRBJ2-7; 7 bases fit TRBD2. The J call is doubtful: the DNA matches TRBJ2-5 better. Germline lookup yields CDR1 SGHNT and CDR2 YENEEA. The length of the CDR3 is 17 residues. CDR3 residues: CASSLGLPFGEGETQYF. The CDR3 coding sequence is TGTGCCAGCAGCCTGGGACTACCTTTCGGGGAGGGAGAGACCCAGTACTTC.

This clonotype showed up just a few times. This rearrangement joins TRBV7-2 to TRBJ2-7, with 7 bases identical to TRBD1. Germline V gene sequence: CDR1 SGHTA, CDR2 FQGNSA. This CDR3 has 13 amino acids. The junction had 4 bases not matched to a gene; V was cut back by 5 bases and J by 3 bases. CDR3 loop: CASSIDRVYEQYF. In nucleotides, the CDR3 is TGTGCCAGCAGCATCGACAGGGTCTACGAGCAGTACTTC.

Only a few counts were recorded for this clonotype. The chain carries TRBV7-2 and TRBJ2-1; D might be TRBD1 or TRBD2, each matching 5 bases. The J call may be incorrect, as the DNA end agrees better with TRBJ2-7. CDR1 SGHTA and CDR2 FQGNSA come from the germline V gene. CDR3 length: 15 residues. CDR3 DNA sequence: TGTGCCAGCAGCCAGTGGGACGGAAGCTCCTACGAGCAGTACTTC. Protein product: CASSQWDGSSYEQYF.